The 14 T cell receptor beta chains below all came from one sample that was sequenced in a study of control samples from healthy donors and cancer patients. Assay: immunoSEQ multiplex PCR; the TCRdb copy retains only in-frame clones and omits some. The data contain approximately 100,000 clones, roughly 90% of them seen just once; the ten biggest clones take up roughly 18%. The sample comprised blood. The receptors come from a woman in her fifties or sixties in good health.

This clone was seen only once. The chain combines TRBV7-9 with TRBJ2-2; D unclear. The CDR3 loop spans 14 amino acids. The V and J ends lost 3 bases and 1 base respectively, with 6 bases between them. The germline CDR1 and CDR2 sequences are SEHNR and FQNEAQ (reference sequence). CDR3 DNA: TGTGCCAGCAGCTTTAGGCTGAACACCGGGGAGCTGTTTTTT. Its translation: CASSFRLNTGELFF.

This sequence joins TRBV7-9 and TRBJ1-2; D is possibly TRBD1 (5 bases). CDR1 is SEHNR, CDR2 FQNEAQ, per germline (reference sequence). The V and J ends lost 5 bases and 4 bases respectively, with 23 bases between them. CDR3 length: 17 amino acids. In nucleotides, the CDR3 is TGTGCCAGCAGCCGTTCCGGGACTTCCGGCACGGGCTATGGCTACACCTTC. Its protein product is CASSRSGTSGTGYGYTF.

The chain carries TRBV24-1 and TRBJ2-3; TRBD2 aligns across 15 bases. Germline V gene data show CDR1 as KGHDR and CDR2 as SFDVKD. This CDR3 contains 20 residues. With 4 bases clipped from V and 4 bases from J, the junction kept 14 bases outside the gene matches. CDR3 sequence (DNA): TGTGCCACCAGTGACTCCGGGACTAGCGGGGGGATCGGGGGATCAGATACGCAGTATTTT. Translated: CATSDSGTSGGIGGSDTQYF.

In this sample, this clone turned up once. The chain has TRBV3-1 (or the pseudogene TRBV3-2) and TRBJ1-5; TRBD1 matches at 7 bases. CDR3 length: 14 residues. Germline V CDR1 and CDR2: LGHDT, YNNKEL (reference sequence). The V and J ends lost 5 bases and 4 bases, in that order; junction bases with no gene match: 5. CDR3 sequence: CASSNRQGNQPQHF. DNA of the CDR3: TGTGCCAGCAGCAACCGACAGGGTAATCAGCCCCAGCATTTT.

The rearrangement uses TRBV3-1 (or the pseudogene TRBV3-2) and TRBJ2-3; D tentatively fits TRBD1 or TRBD2 (5 bases each). V dropped 6 bases and J dropped 8 bases, with 12 bases sitting between them. This CDR3 contains 12 residues. CDR1 and CDR2 (germline): LGHDT, YNNKEL (reference sequence). CDR3 sequence (DNA): TGTGCCAGCAGACATACCGGGACTACGCAGTATTTT. Its protein is CASRHTGTTQYF.

V gene TRBV4-2 combines with J gene TRBJ1-1, with D unresolved. Looked up from germline, CDR1 is LGHNA and CDR2 is YNFKEQ. The CDR3 totals 16 residues. V lost 0 bases and J lost 0, with 11 bases in between. The CDR3 DNA reads TGTGCCAGCAGCCAAGAAGAACGGAACTTGAACACTGAAGCTTTCTTT. Translating it yields CASSQEERNLNTEAFF.

The count of this clone is one. The genes are TRBV6-6 and TRBJ2-5; D perhaps matches TRBD2 (5 bases). In germline, CDR1 is MNHNY, CDR2 SVGAGI (reference sequence). This CDR3 comprises 14 residues. V shed 2 bases and J shed 4 bases, with 11 bases lying between them. The CDR3 sequence is CASSYIRDGETQYF. For the CDR3, the DNA is TGTGCCAGCAGTTACATTCGGGATGGAGAGACCCAGTACTTC.

The chain has TRBV6-4 and TRBJ1-2; D gene ambiguous. Germline V gene lookup returns CDR1 MRHNA and CDR2 SNTAGT. The CDR3 extends over 14 amino acids. The V and J ends lost 0 bases and 10 bases respectively, with 15 bases between them. The DNA for the CDR3 is TGTGCCAGCAGTGACTCGATGACCGTCTCGACCTACACCTTC. It translates to CASSDSMTVSTYTF.

V gene TRBV30 combines with J gene TRBJ1-5; a weak D match, TRBD1 (5 bases). The CDR3 length is 13 residues. Between the trimmed V and J ends, which lost 1 base and 3 bases, there was a span of 7 bases. The germline V gene has CDR1 GTSNPN and CDR2 SVGIG (reference sequence). The CDR3 protein is CAWSAGPNQPQHF. The CDR3 nucleotides are TGTGCCTGGAGTGCAGGGCCCAATCAGCCCCAGCATTTT.

The rearrangement links TRBV7-9 to TRBJ2-1; D perhaps matches TRBD1 (6 bases). Germline V gene data show CDR1 as SEHNR and CDR2 as FQNEAQ (reference sequence). V lost 5 bases and J 7 bases, leaving 12 bases between the germline ends. The CDR3 covers 13 residues. The CDR3 region is CASSVGTLNEQFF. The DNA for the CDR3 is TGTGCCAGCAGCGTCGGGACACTGAATGAGCAGTTCTTC.

A few counts support this clone. The chain joins TRBV19 to TRBJ1-1; D is perhaps TRBD1 (5 bases). Trimming removed 5 bases at V and 4 bases at J, with 29 bases between. The germline V gene encodes CDR1 LNHDA and CDR2 SQIVND (reference sequence). The CDR3 contains 19 residues. CDR3 in amino acids: CASSPPDISVDTLGTEAFF. The DNA for the CDR3 is TGTGCCAGTAGTCCCCCGGACATAAGTGTGGACACCCTCGGCACTGAAGCTTTCTTT.

The rearrangement uses TRBV11-2 and TRBJ2-3; TRBD1 matches at 7 bases. CDR3 length: 16 amino acids. V dropped 5 bases and J dropped 6; count of bases not matched to a gene: 14. The V gene's germline CDR1 is SGHAT and CDR2 FQNNGV. The CDR3 here is CASSTVETGRADTQYF. The CDR3 DNA reads as TGTGCCAGCAGCACGGTGGAGACAGGGCGGGCGGATACGCAGTATTTT.

The V and J genes are TRBV6-1 and TRBJ1-2; D is perhaps TRBD1 (6 bases). CDR3 length: 13 residues. V lost 3 bases and J lost 8, with 13 bases in between. Germline V gives CDR1 MNHNS, CDR2 SASEGT. The CDR3 DNA sequence: TGTGCCAGCAGTGAGGGGGCCGTTGGGGGCTACACCTTC. Translating gives CASSEGAVGGYTF.

The rearrangement links TRBV12-3 or TRBV12-4 to TRBJ2-5, with D hard to call. The ends were cut back, 2 bases at V and 4 bases at J, with 5 bases in the middle. The CDR3 runs to 12 residues. The CDR3 is CASSLKLETQYF. In DNA, the CDR3 is TGTGCCAGCAGTTTAAAGTTAGAGACCCAGTACTTC.